The clone carrying this TCR beta chain has just a few counts. The sample originates from a study of control samples from healthy donors and cancer patients. The CDR3 covers 15 residues. Per the germline V gene, CDR1 is SGHAT and CDR2 is FQNNGV. The V end was cut by 1 base, the J end by 3 bases, with 13 bases between. Assay used: immunoSEQ multiplex PCR; TCRdb lists only in-frame clones, some missing. The sample lists 120,000 or so clones; approximately 84% were seen once. The chain combines TRBV11-2 with TRBJ2-7; no clear D. This clonotype originated in a man younger than 30 in good health. Material for sequencing was blood. CDR3 coding DNA: TGTGCCAGCAGCTTAGTTTCTCAGCCCGACTACGAGCAGTACTTC. Translation gives CASSLVSQPDYEQYF.